Listed below are T cell receptor beta chains from one sample, sequenced in a study of blood T cell repertoires in COVID-19. The method was immunoSEQ multiplex PCR; TCRdb's version includes in-frame clones alone and lacks a portion of them. The sample has roughly 72,000 clones; about 88% are singletons. The material sequenced was peripheral blood. These receptors all come from a human donor in a cohort sampled during active COVID-19. Each CDR3 is given with its conserved first and last residue. D genes are given only for firm matches. Only some rows state a clone size, as once, few, many or a class for expanded clones.

>TRBJ1-5|NA|TRBV7-2|TRBD1
CASSLAPGTGYQPQHF
TGTGCCAGCAGCTTAGCGCCGGGGACAGGGTATCAGCCCCAGCATTTT
>TRBJ2-7|once|TRBV9|NA
CASSALSTGYEQYF
TGTGCCAGCAGCGCTCTCTCCACGGGCTACGAGCAGTACTTC
>TRBJ2-1|NA|TRBV3-1/TRBV3-2|TRBD2
CASSRTRSNEQFF
TGTGCCAGCAGTCGGACTAGGTCAAATGAGCAGTTCTTC
>TRBJ2-5|once|TRBV5-1|TRBD2
CASSLAATSLETQYF
TGCGCCAGCAGCTTGGCCGCGACTAGCCTTGAGACCCAGTACTTC
>TRBJ2-1|NA|TRBV7-2|TRBD2
CASSFGLADYNEQFF
TGTGCCAGCAGCTTTGGCCTAGCGGACTACAATGAGCAGTTCTTC
>TRBJ2-3|NA|TRBV18|TRBD2
CASSPLTSGRSGDTQYF
TGTGCCAGCTCACCCCTGACTAGCGGGAGGTCGGGCGATACGCAGTATTTT
>TRBJ2-7|few|TRBV10-3|TRBD1
CAISEGGSFYEQYF
TGTGCCATCAGTGAAGGGGGCAGCTTCTACGAGCAGTACTTC
>TRBJ2-7|NA|TRBV30|NA
CAWSIGAVLNEQYF
TGTGCCTGGAGTATTGGGGCCGTATTGAACGAGCAGTACTTC
>TRBJ2-5|NA|TRBV19|NA
CASSITRGETQYF
TGTGCCAGTAGTATCACCAGGGGAGAGACCCAGTACTTC
>TRBJ2-7|NA|TRBV5-6|TRBD1
CASSLRTGAYEQYF
TGTGCCAGCAGCTTGAGAACAGGGGCCTACGAGCAGTACTTC
>TRBJ2-7|few|TRBV5-5|TRBD2
CASTPVGGGLGEQYF
TGTGCCAGCACCCCAGTTGGGGGAGGGCTGGGAGAGCAGTACTTC
>TRBJ2-7|once|TRBV6-5|TRBD2
CATVGTSLGEQYF
TGTGCCACCGTGGGGACTAGCTTGGGCGAGCAGTACTTC
>TRBJ2-1|NA|TRBV4-2|NA
CASSQDRAYNEQFF
TGTGCCAGCAGCCAAGATCGCGCCTACAATGAGCAGTTCTTC
>TRBJ2-1|NA|TRBV11-1|TRBD1
CASSFGTGAHNEQFF
TGTGCCAGCAGCTTCGGGACAGGGGCCCACAATGAGCAGTTCTTC
>TRBJ1-5|NA|TRBV2|NA
CASRREDSQPQHF
TGTGCCAGCAGAAGGGAGGATAGTCAGCCCCAGCATTTT
>TRBJ2-6|NA|TRBV29-1|TRBD1
CSVGQGLAGANVLTF
TGCAGCGTTGGACAGGGGTTAGCTGGGGCCAACGTCCTGACTTTC
>TRBJ2-7|NA|TRBV7-8|NA
CASSLGGRTNEQYF
TGTGCCAGCAGCTTAGGGGGGCGCACGAACGAGCAGTACTTC
>TRBJ1-6|once|TRBV12-3/TRBV12-4|TRBD1
CASTRQGSRPLHF
TGTGCCAGCACCCGACAGGGGTCAAGACCCCTCCACTTT
>TRBJ2-3|NA|TRBV9|TRBD2
CASSVSGGTDTQYF
TGTGCCAGCAGCGTTAGCGGGGGAACAGATACGCAGTATTTT
>TRBJ1-2|NA|TRBV7-9|NA
CASSLERAGYTF
TGTGCCAGCAGCTTAGAGAGGGCTGGCTACACCTTC
>TRBJ1-2|NA|TRBV5-6|TRBD1
CASSPRTGGHYGYTF
TGTGCCAGCAGCCCCAGGACAGGGGGGCACTATGGCTACACCTTC
>TRBJ2-1|few|TRBV2|TRBD2
CASSEGLAGVGEQFF
TGTGCCAGCAGTGAAGGGCTAGCGGGAGTTGGTGAGCAGTTCTTC
>TRBJ1-1|NA|TRBV27|TRBD1
CASSLLVGQGPGEAFF
TGTGCCAGCAGTTTATTGGTGGGACAGGGGCCGGGTGAAGCTTTCTTT
>TRBJ2-7|NA|TRBV4-2|TRBD1
CASSQSTGWDSYEQYF
TGTGCCAGCAGCCAGTCGACAGGGTGGGACTCCTACGAGCAGTACTTC
>TRBJ2-5|NA|TRBV28|TRBD1
CASWTGVQETQYF
TGTGCCAGCTGGACAGGGGTACAGGAGACCCAGTACTTC
>TRBJ2-3|NA|TRBV25-1|TRBD2
CASLGGVFTDTQYF
TGTGCCAGCTTGGGGGGGGTATTCACAGATACGCAGTATTTT
>TRBJ2-2|NA|TRBV27|TRBD1
CASSLDRVVLSDTGELFF
TGTGCCAGCAGCCTCGACAGGGTTGTTTTATCGGACACCGGGGAGCTGTTTTTT